The TCR beta chain described here comes from a study of identical twins. Template switching, a step in the protocol, added a universal primer site, and cDNA carried unique molecular identifiers. TCRdb itself ran the 5' RACE reads through MiXCR, one entry per CDR3 protein. In the table there are 200,000 to 300,000 distinct CDR3 sequences, 5.5% to 7% of which are singletons. This clonotype has ten or more counts. Its antigen remains unknown. J lost 2 bases, V lost 4 bases, and 9 bases had no gene match. Germline V gives CDR1 DFQATT, CDR2 SNEGSKA (reference sequence). This CDR3 contains 17 residues. Study-wide points: There is a chance that invariant MAIT and iNKT cells partially muddied zero-insertion analyses. Cross-sectional statistical analysis was relied on for the conclusions, without the same donors being followed.

These same data were also listed under a study on yellow fever vaccine responses in identical twins.

This receptor was taken from a woman in her late teens or twenties in good health. The sequenced sample was memory (CD45RO+) T cells sorted from blood. The chain employs TRBV20-1 and TRBJ2-1; 12 nucleotides line up with TRBD2. This chain's CDR3 is CSAIGLAGISTYNEQFF. The CDR3, as DNA: TGCAGTGCTATTGGACTAGCGGGGATAAGCACCTACAATGAGCAGTTCTTC.